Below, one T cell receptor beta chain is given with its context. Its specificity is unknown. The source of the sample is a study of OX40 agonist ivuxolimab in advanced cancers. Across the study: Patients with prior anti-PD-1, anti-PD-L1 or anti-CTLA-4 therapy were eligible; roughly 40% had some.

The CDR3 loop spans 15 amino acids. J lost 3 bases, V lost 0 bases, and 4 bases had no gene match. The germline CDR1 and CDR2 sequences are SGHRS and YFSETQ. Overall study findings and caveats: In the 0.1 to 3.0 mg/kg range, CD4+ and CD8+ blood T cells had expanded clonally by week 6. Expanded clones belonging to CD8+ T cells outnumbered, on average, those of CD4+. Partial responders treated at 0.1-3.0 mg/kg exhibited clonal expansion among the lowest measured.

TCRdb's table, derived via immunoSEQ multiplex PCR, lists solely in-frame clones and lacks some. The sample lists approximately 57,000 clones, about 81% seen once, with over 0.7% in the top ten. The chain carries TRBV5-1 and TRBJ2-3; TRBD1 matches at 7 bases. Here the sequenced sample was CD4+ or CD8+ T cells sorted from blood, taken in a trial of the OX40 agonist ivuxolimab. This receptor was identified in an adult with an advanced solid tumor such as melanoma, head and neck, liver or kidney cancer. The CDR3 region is CASSLAVQGTDTQYF. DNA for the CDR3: TGCGCCAGCAGCTTGGCCGTACAGGGGACAGATACGCAGTATTTT.